Below are 7 T cell receptor beta chains sequenced from a single sample in a study of T cell responses to AZD1222 COVID-19 vaccine. Using immunoSEQ multiplex PCR, the repertoire was profiled, and TCRdb retains in-frame clones only, with some absent. The sample lists 95,000 to 120,000 clones; 89% were seen once. This material consisted of peripheral blood, taken on day 0 of MenACWY control vaccination. The receptors here all came from an adult in good health.

The rearrangement joins TRBV7-2 to TRBJ2-7; the match to TRBD2 covers 16 bases. CDR3 size: 15 residues. V shed 5 bases and J 5 bases; nucleotides not matched to a gene: 3. Per the germline V gene, CDR1 is SGHTA and CDR2 is FQGNSA. CDR3 loop: CASSLGLAGGNEQYF. The CDR3 region has the DNA TGTGCCAGCAGCCTGGGACTAGCGGGGGGGAACGAGCAGTACTTC.

The V call is TRBV27, the J call TRBJ1-4, with no clear D. Germline V lookup: CDR1 MNHEY, CDR2 SMNVEV (reference sequence). This CDR3 has 14 amino acids. V lost 2 bases and J lost 5, with 9 bases in between. CDR3: CASSLSGLNEKLFF. The CDR3 nucleotides read TGTGCCAGCAGTTTAAGCGGACTAAATGAAAAACTGTTTTTT.

The CDR3 loop is CASSPRDRVGNTIYF. The CDR3, as DNA: TGTGCCAGCTCACCACGGGACAGAGTTGGAAACACCATATATTTT. The chain recombines TRBV18 with TRBJ1-3, with 7 bases aligning to TRBD1. Germline V lookup: CDR1 KGHSH, CDR2 LQKENI. V lost 1 base and J lost 3; bases outside the gene matches: 3. The CDR3 runs to 15 residues.

V gene TRBV7-3 combines with J gene TRBJ1-3; possibly TRBD1 for D (5 bases). The V end was cut by 5 bases, the J end by 0 bases, with 17 bases between. The germline gives CDR1 SGHTA, CDR2 FQGTGA. The CDR3 is 17 residues long. In nucleotides, the CDR3 is TGTGCCAGCAGCCCAGGAGGGTCAGGGACCTCTGGAAACACCATATATTTT. Translated: CASSPGGSGTSGNTIYF.

The V and J genes are TRBV14 and TRBJ1-1; TRBD1 might be the D (6 bases). V lost 6 bases and J lost 4, with 18 bases in between. This CDR3 is built from 15 residues. The V gene's germline CDR1 is SGHDN and CDR2 FVKESK. This CDR3 reads CASSFNPWTATEAFF. CDR3 sequence (DNA): TGTGCCAGCAGTTTCAACCCGTGGACAGCCACTGAAGCTTTCTTT.

This clone was seen only once. The chain recombines TRBV7-9 with TRBJ2-1; 7 nucleotides match TRBD2. Germline values: CDR1 SEHNR, CDR2 FQNEAQ (reference sequence). V dropped 6 bases and J dropped 2; count of bases not matched to a gene: 10. The CDR3 loop spans 16 amino acids. In nucleotides, the CDR3 is TGTGCCAGCAGGCTTCGTACGGGACTACCCTACAATGAGCAGTTCTTC. It translates to CASRLRTGLPYNEQFF.

The chain joins TRBV20-1 to TRBJ1-3, with D tentatively TRBD1 (5 bases). The V gene lost 3 bases and the J gene lost 3 bases, with 15 bases spanning the gap. Germline V gene data show CDR1 as DFQATT and CDR2 as SNEGSKA (reference sequence). This CDR3 is 15 amino acids long. CDR3 coding DNA: TGCAGTGCTAGTTCGCAGGGCACCGATGGAAACACCATATATTTT. It is translated as CSASSQGTDGNTIYF.